A single sample gave rise to the 2 T cell receptor beta chains below, sequenced in a study of molecular identifiers for immune sequencing clone quantification. TCRdb processed the PCR reads anew with MiXCR; each CDR3 protein has one entry. The table has about 70,000 distinct CDR3 sequences, less than 20% seen once. Sequencing was done on a sample of naive CD8+ T cells from blood, with Jurkat cell RNA spiked in. The subset here: FACS-sorted CD8+CD4-CCR7+CD45RA+ naive T cells. These receptors were taken from a human donor in good health. Some libraries in this study had Jurkat cell RNA spiked in.

This clonotype came up many times. The chain links TRBV4-1 to TRBJ2-1, with 8 bases fitting TRBD2. This CDR3 region has 16 residues. Germline V gives CDR1 MGHRA, CDR2 YSYEKL. V shed 0 bases, J shed 5 bases, and the junction held 6 bases outside the gene matches. CDR3: CASSQESVAGNNEQFF. The CDR3 coding sequence is TGCGCCAGCAGCCAAGAGTCGGTAGCGGGAAACAATGAGCAGTTCTTC.

This clonotype was found many times. This chain links TRBV28 with TRBJ2-5, with a tentative D call TRBD2 (6 bases). There are 12 residues in the CDR3. Looked up from germline, CDR1 is MDHEN and CDR2 is SYDVKM. Trimming took off 6 bases at V and 5 bases at J, with 10 bases between the two ends. CDR3 loop: CASRRDSETQYF. DNA for the CDR3: TGTGCCAGCAGGAGGGACTCGGAGACCCAGTACTTC. Full variable domain (rest looked up from reference TRBV28 and TRBJ2-5): DVKVTQSSRYLVKRTGEKVFLECVQDMDHENMFWYRQDPGLGLRLIYFSYDVKMKEKGDIPEGYSVSREKKERFSLILESASTNQTSMYLCASRRDSETQYFGPGTRLLVL.